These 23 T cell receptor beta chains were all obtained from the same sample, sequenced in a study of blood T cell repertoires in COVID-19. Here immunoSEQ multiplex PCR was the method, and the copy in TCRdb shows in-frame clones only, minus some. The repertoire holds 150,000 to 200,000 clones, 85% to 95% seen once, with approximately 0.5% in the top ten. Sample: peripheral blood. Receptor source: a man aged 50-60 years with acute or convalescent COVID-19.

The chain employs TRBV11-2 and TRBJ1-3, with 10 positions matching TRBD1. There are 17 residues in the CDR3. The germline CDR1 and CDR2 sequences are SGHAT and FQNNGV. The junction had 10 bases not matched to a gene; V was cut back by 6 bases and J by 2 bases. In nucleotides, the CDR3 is TGTGCCAGCAGGGCCGGGACAGGGGATATCCCTGGAAACACCATATATTTT. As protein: CASRAGTGDIPGNTIYF.

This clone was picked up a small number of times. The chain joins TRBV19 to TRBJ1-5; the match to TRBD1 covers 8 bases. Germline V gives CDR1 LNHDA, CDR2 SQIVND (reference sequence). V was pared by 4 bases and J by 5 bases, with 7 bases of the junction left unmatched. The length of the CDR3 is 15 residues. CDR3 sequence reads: CASSTGQGYHQPQHF. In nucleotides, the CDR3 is TGTGCCAGTAGTACTGGACAGGGCTACCATCAGCCCCAGCATTTT.

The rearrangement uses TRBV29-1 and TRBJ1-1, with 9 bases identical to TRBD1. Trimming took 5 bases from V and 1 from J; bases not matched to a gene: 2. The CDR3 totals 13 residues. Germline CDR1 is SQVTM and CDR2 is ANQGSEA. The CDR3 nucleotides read TGCAGCGTTCGACAGGGGGGGAACACTGAAGCTTTCTTT. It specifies CSVRQGGNTEAFF.

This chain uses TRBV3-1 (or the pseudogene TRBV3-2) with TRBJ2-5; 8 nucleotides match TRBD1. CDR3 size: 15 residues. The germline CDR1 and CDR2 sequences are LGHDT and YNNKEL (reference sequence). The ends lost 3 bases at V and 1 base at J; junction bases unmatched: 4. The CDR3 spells CASSHHDRGQETQYF. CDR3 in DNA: TGTGCCAGCAGCCACCACGACAGGGGCCAAGAGACCCAGTACTTC.

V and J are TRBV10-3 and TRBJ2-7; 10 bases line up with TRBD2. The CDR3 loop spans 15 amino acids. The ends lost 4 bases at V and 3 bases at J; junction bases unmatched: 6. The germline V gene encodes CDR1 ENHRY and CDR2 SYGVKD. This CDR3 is CAISASTSGLYEQYF. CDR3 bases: TGTGCCATCAGTGCGTCGACTAGCGGGCTCTACGAGCAGTACTTC.

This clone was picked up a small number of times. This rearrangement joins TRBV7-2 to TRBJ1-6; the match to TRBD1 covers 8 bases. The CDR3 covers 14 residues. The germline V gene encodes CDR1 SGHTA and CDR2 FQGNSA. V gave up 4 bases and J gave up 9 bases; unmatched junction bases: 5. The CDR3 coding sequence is TGTGCCAGCAGCTCGGACAGGGTTGGTTCACCCCTCCACTTT. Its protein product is CASSSDRVGSPLHF.

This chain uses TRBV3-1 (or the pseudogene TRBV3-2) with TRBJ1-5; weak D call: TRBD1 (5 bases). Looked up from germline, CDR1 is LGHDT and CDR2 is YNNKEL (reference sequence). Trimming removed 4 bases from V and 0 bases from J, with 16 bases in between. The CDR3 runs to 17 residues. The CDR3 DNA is TGTGCCAGCAGCCCCTCCGGGACTGATTATAGCAATCAGCCCCAGCATTTT. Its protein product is CASSPSGTDYSNQPQHF.

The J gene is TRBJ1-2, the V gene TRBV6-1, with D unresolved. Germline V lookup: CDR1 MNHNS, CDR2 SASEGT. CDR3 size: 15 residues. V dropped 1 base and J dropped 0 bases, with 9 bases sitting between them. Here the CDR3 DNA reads TGTGCCAGCAGTGAAGGAGGGCTAGCTAACTATGGCTACACCTTC. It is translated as CASSEGGLANYGYTF.

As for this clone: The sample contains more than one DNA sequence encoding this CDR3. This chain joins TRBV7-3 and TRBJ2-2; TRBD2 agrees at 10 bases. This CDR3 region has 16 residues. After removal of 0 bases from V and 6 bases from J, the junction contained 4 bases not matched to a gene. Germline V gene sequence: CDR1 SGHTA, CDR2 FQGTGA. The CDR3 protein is CASSLTAGGGPGELFF. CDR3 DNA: TGTGCCAGCAGCTTAACAGCGGGGGGGGGACCCGGGGAGCTGTTTTTT.

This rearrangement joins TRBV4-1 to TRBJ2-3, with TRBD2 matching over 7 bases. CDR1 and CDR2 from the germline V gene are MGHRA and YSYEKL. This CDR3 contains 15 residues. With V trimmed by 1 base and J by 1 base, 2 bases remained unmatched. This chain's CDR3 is CASSQVGGGTDTQYF. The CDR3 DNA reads TGCGCCAGCAGCCAAGTGGGGGGGGGCACAGATACGCAGTATTTT.

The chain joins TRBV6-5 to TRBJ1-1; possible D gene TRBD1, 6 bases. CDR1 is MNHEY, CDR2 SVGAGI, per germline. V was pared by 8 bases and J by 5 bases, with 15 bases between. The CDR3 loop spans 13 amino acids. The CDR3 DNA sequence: TGTGCCAGCCCTACAGGGTCGGGGACTGAAGCTTTCTTT. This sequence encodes CASPTGSGTEAFF.

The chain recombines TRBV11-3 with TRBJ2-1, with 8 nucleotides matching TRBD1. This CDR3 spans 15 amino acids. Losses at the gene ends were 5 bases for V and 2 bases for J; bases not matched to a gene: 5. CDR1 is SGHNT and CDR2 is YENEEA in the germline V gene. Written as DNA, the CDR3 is TGTGCCAGCAGCCGGGACAGGACGACCTACAATGAGCAGTTCTTC. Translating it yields CASSRDRTTYNEQFF.

CDR3 sequence: CASRHRAGGGYTF. The CDR3 coding sequence is TGTGCCAGCAGGCACCGGGCCGGAGGGGGCTACACCTTC. The V and J genes are TRBV5-6 and TRBJ1-2, with unresolved D. Germline CDR1 SGHDT, CDR2 YYEEEE. The CDR3 runs to 13 residues. The V end lost 5 bases, the J end lost 8 bases, and 16 bases lay between the germline ends.

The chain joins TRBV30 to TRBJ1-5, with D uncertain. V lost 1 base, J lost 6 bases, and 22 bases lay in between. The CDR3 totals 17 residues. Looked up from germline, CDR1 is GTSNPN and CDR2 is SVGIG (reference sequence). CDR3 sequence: CAWSDRRGAVFGQPQHF. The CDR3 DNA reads TGTGCCTGGAGTGATAGACGAGGAGCCGTATTTGGTCAGCCCCAGCATTTT.

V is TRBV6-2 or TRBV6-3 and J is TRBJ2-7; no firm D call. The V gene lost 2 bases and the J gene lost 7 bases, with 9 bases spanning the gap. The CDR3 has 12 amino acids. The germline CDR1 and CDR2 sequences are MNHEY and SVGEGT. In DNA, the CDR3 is TGTGCCAGCAGTTACGTGGCCGGGGAGCAGTACGTC. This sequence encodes CASSYVAGEQYV.

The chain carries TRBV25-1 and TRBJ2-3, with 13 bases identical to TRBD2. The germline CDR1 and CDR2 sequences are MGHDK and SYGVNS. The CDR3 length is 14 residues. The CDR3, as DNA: TGTGCATCCGGGACTAGCGGGAAGGCAGATACGCAGTATTTT. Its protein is CASGTSGKADTQYF.

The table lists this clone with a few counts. The CDR3 DNA reads TGTGCCAGCAGCACTTTAGCGGTCGCGAACACCGGGGAGCTGTTTTTT. It is translated as CASSTLAVANTGELFF. The rearrangement uses TRBV7-2 and TRBJ2-2; TRBD2 is a possible D gene (6 bases). V was trimmed by 5 bases and J by 0 bases, leaving 13 bases between them. Per the germline V gene, CDR1 is SGHTA and CDR2 is FQGNSA. This CDR3 is 16 amino acids long. The full variable domain, in which reference TRBV7-2 and TRBJ2-2 provide the parts outside the CDR3, is GAGVSQSPSNKVTEKGKDVELRCDPISGHTALYWYRQSLGQGLEFLIYFQGNSAPDKSGLPSDRFSAERTGGSVSTLTIQRTQQEDSAVYLCASSTLAVANTGELFFGEGSRLTVL.

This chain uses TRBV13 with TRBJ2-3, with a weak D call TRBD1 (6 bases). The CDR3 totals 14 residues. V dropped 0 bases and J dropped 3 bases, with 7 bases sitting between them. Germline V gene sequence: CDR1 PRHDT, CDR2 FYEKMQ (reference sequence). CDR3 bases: TGTGCCAGCAGCTTAGGTCAGGGGACAGATACGCAGTATTTT. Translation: CASSLGQGTDTQYF.

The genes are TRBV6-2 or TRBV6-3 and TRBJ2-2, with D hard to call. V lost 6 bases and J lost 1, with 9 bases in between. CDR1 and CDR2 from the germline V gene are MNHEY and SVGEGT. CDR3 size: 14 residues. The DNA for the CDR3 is TGTGCCAGCAGCCCACTTATGAACACCGGGGAGCTGTTTTTT. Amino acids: CASSPLMNTGELFF.

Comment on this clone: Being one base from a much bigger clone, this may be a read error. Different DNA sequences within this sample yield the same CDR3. CDR3 sequence reads: CASSHGPGTGVHGYTF. The DNA for the CDR3 is TGTGCCAGCAGCCACGGTCCCGGAACAGGGGTCCATGGCTACACCTTC. The J gene is TRBJ1-2, the V gene TRBV14; the match to TRBD1 covers 7 bases. The length of the CDR3 is 16 residues. The trim removed 3 bases at V and 6 bases at J, leaving 13 bases unmatched. Looked up from germline, CDR1 is SGHDN and CDR2 is FVKESK.

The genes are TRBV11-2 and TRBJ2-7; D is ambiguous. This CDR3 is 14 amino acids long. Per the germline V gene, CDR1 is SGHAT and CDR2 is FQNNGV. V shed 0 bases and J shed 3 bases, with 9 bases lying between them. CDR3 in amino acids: CASSLERQFYEQYV. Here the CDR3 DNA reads TGTGCCAGCAGCTTAGAAAGACAATTCTACGAGCAGTACGTC.

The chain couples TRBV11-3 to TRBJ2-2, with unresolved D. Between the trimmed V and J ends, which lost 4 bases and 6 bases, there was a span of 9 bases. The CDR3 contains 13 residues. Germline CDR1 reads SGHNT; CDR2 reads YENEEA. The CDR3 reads CASSSPRSGELFF. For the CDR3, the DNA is TGTGCCAGCAGCTCGCCCAGATCCGGGGAGCTGTTTTTT.

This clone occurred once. CDR3 DNA sequence: TGTGCCAGTAGTGAAACCCTCGGGAGCTCCTACAATGAGCAGTTCTTC. Translating gives CASSETLGSSYNEQFF. The V and J genes are TRBV19 and TRBJ2-1, with D possibly matching TRBD2 (6 bases). Trimming stripped 5 bases from V and 0 bases from J, with 14 bases between. This CDR3 contains 16 residues. The germline gives CDR1 LNHDA, CDR2 SQIVND (reference sequence).